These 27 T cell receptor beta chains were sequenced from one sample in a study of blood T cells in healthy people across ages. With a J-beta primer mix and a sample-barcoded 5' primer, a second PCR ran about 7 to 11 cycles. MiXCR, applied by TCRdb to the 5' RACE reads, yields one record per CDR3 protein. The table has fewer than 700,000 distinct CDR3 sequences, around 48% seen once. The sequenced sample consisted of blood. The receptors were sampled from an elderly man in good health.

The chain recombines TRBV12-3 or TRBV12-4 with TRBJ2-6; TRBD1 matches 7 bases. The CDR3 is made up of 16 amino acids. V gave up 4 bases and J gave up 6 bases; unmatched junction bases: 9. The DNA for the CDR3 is TGTGCCAGCAGTTCACCACGACAGGGTTTGGCCAACGTCCTGACTTTC. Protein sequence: CASSSPRQGLANVLTF.

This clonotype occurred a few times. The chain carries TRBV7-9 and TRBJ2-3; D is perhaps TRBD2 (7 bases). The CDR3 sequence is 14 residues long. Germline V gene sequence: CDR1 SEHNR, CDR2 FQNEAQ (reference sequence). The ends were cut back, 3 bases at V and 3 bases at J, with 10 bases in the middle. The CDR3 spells CASSFRGATDTQYF. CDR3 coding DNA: TGTGCCAGCAGCTTCCGGGGGGCTACAGATACGCAGTATTTT.

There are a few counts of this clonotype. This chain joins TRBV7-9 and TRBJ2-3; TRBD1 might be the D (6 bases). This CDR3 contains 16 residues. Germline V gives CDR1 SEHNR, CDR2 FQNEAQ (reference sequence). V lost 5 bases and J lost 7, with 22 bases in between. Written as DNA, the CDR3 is TGTGCCAGCAGCCGACCACAGGGCCTGGCGATTAATACGCAGTATTTT. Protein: CASSRPQGLAINTQYF.

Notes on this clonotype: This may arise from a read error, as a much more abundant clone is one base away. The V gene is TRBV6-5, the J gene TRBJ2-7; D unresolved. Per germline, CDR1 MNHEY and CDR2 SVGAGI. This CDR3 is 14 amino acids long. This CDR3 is CASSDSNRDYEQYF. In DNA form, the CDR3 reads TGTGCCAGCAGTGACTCGAATAGGGACTACGAGCAGTACTTC.

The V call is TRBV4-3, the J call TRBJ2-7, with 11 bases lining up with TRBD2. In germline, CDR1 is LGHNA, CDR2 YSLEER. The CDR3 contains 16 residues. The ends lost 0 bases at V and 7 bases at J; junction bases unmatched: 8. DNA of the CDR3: TGCGCCAGCAGCCAAGAACTAGCGGGAGCTCTCAATGAGCAGTACTTC. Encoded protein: CASSQELAGALNEQYF.

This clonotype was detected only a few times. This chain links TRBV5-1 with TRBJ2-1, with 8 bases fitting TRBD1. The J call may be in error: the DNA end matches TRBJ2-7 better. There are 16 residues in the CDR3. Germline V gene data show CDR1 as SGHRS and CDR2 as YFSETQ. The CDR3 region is CASSFGVGTGYNEQYF. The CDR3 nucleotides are TGCGCCAGCAGCTTTGGAGTCGGGACAGGCTACAATGAGCAGTACTTC.

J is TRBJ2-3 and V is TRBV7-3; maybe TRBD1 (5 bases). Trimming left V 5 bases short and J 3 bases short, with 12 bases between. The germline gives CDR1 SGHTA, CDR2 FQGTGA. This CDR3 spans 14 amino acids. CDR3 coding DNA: TGTGCCAGCAGCCAAACGACAGCGACAGATACGCAGTATTTT. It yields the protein CASSQTTATDTQYF.

CDR3 residues: CASSLPFGNEQFF. CDR3 coding DNA: TGTGCCAGCAGTTTACCCTTCGGCAATGAGCAGTTCTTC. V gene TRBV28 combines with J gene TRBJ2-1; D gene uncertain. Germline CDR1 is MDHEN and CDR2 is SYDVKM. The CDR3 has 13 residues. V lost 2 bases, J lost 6 bases, and 8 bases lay in between.

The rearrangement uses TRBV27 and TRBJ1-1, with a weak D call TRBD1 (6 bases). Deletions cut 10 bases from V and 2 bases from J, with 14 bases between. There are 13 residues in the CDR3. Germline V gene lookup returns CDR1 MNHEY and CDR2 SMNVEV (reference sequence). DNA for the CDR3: TGTGCCACAAGAATGACAGGAAACACTGAAGCTTTCTTT. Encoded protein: CATRMTGNTEAFF.

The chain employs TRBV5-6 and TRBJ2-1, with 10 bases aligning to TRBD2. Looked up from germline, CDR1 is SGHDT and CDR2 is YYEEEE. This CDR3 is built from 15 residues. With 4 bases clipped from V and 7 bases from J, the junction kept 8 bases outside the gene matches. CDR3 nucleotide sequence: TGTGCCAGCAGCCGTCTAGCGGGAGCGGGTAATGAGCAGTTCTTC. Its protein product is CASSRLAGAGNEQFF.

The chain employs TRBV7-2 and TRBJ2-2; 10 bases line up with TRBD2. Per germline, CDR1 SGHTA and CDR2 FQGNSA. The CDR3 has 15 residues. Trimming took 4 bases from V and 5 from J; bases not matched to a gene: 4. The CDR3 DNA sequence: TGTGCCAGCAGCTCACAGACTAGCGGGACCGGGGAGCTGTTTTTT. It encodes CASSSQTSGTGELFF.

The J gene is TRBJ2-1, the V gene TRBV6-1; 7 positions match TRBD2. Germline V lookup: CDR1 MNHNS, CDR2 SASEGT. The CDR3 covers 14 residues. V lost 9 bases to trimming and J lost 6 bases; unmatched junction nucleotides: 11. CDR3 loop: CASEGPAGTNEQFF. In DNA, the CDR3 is TGTGCCAGTGAGGGACCAGCGGGGACCAATGAGCAGTTCTTC.

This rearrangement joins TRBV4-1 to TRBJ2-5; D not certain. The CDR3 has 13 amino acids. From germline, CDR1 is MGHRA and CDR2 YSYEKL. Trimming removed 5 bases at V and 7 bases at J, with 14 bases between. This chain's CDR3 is CASSFLLPATQYF. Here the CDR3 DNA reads TGCGCCAGCAGCTTTCTCCTTCCGGCGACCCAGTACTTC.

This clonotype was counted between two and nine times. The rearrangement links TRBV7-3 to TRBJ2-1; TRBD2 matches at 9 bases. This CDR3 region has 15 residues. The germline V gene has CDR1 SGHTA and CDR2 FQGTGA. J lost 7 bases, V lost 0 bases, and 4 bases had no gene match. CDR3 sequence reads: CASSLTGSGSNEQFF. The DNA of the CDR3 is TGTGCCAGCAGCTTAACGGGTAGCGGGAGTAATGAGCAGTTCTTC.

The CDR3 loop is CASSESQAKNIQYF. As DNA, the CDR3 is TGTGCCAGCAGCGAGTCGCAAGCCAAAAACATTCAGTACTTC. The V call is TRBV9, the J call TRBJ2-4; D not certain. Trimming left V 3 bases short and J 0 bases short, with 7 bases between. The CDR3 is 14 residues long. CDR1 is SGDLS, CDR2 YYNGEE, per germline.

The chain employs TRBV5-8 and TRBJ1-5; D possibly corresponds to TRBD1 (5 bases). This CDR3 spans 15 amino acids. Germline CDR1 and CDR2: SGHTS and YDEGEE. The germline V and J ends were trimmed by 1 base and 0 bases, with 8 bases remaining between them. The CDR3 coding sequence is TGTGCCAGCAGCTTGCGGGGGTATAGCAATCAGCCCCAGCATTTT. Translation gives CASSLRGYSNQPQHF.

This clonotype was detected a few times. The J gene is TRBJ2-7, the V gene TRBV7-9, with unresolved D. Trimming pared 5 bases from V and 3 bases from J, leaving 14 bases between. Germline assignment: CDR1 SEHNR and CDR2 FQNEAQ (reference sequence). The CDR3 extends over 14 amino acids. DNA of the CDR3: TGTGCCAGCAGCCCGAACTTGGGCATCTACGAGCAGTACTTC. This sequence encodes CASSPNLGIYEQYF. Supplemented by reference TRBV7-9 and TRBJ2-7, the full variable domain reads DTGVSQNPRHKITKRGQNVTFRCDPISEHNRLYWYRQTLGQGPEFLTYFQNEAQLEKSRLLSDRFSAERPKGSFSTLEIQRTEQGDSAMYLCASSPNLGIYEQYFGPGTRLTVT.

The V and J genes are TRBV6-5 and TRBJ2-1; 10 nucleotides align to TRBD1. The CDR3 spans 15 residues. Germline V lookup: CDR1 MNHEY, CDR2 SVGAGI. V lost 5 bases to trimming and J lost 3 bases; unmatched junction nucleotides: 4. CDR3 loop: CASSHRDRGYNEQFF. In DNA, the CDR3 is TGTGCCAGCAGTCACCGGGACAGGGGCTACAATGAGCAGTTCTTC.

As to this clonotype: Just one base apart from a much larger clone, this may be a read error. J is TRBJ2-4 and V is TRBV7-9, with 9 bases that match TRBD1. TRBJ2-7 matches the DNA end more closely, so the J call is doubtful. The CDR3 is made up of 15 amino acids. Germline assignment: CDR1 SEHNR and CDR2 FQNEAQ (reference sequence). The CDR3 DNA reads TGTGCCAGCAGCGCCTCGGGACAGGGAACCTGCGAGCAGTACTTC. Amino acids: CASSASGQGTCEQYF.

DNA of the CDR3: TGTGCCAGCAGCCAACCCGCTGGGGGTCGCACCTACAATGAGCAGTTCTTC. Amino acids: CASSQPAGGRTYNEQFF. The genes are TRBV3-1 and TRBJ2-1; D is possibly TRBD1 or TRBD2 (5 bases each). Between the trimmed V and J ends, which lost 2 bases and 2 bases, there was a span of 16 bases. The CDR3 length is 17 residues. The germline gives CDR1 LGHDT, CDR2 YNNKEL (reference sequence).

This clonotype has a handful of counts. CDR3 amino acids: CASSAIRRNTEAFF. For the CDR3, the DNA is TGTGCCAGCAGCGCAATCAGGCGGAACACTGAAGCTTTCTTT. The chain employs TRBV7-2 and TRBJ1-1; D call uncertain. Germline-derived CDR1 and CDR2 are SGHTA and FQGNSA. The CDR3 runs 14 residues. The germline V and J ends were trimmed by 5 bases and 1 base, with 11 bases remaining between them.

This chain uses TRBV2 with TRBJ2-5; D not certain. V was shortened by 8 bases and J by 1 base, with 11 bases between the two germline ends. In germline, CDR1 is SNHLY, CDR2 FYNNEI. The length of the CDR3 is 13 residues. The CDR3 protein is CASLLGLQETQYF. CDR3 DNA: TGTGCCAGCCTATTAGGGCTCCAAGAGACCCAGTACTTC.

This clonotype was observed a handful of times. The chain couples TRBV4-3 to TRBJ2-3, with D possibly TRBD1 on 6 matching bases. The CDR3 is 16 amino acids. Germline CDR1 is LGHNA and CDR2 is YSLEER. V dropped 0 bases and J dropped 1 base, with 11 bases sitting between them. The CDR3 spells CASSQEQGSGTDTQYF. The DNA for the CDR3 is TGCGCCAGCAGCCAAGAGCAGGGGTCAGGCACAGATACGCAGTATTTT.

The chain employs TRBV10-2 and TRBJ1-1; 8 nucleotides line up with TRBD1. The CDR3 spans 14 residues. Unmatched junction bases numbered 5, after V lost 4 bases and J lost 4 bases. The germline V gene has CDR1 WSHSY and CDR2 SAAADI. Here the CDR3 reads CASSANRGTTEAFF. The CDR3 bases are TGCGCCAGCAGTGCGAACAGGGGGACCACTGAAGCTTTCTTT.

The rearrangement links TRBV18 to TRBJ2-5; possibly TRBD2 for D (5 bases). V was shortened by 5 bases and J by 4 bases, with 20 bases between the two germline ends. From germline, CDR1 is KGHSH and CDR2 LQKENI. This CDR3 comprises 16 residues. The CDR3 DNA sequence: TGTGCCAGCTCATTGGAAGCGAGACTTGGGAGAGAGACCCAGTACTTC. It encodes CASSLEARLGRETQYF.

The CDR3 protein is CASSQVDTAPYEQYF. The CDR3 DNA reads as TGCGCCAGCAGCCAAGTCGATACAGCCCCCTACGAGCAGTACTTC. The V call is TRBV4-1, the J call TRBJ2-7; D gene unclear. Germline loops: CDR1 MGHRA, CDR2 YSYEKL. The CDR3 is made up of 15 amino acids. V gave up 1 base and J gave up 2 bases, with 12 bases separating them.

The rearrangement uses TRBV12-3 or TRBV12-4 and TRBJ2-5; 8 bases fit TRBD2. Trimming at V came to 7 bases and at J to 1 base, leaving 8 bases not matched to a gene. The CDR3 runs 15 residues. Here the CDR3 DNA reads TGTGCCAGCAATCGAGAGCGGGGGTCCCAAGAGACCCAGTACTTC. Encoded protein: CASNRERGSQETQYF.